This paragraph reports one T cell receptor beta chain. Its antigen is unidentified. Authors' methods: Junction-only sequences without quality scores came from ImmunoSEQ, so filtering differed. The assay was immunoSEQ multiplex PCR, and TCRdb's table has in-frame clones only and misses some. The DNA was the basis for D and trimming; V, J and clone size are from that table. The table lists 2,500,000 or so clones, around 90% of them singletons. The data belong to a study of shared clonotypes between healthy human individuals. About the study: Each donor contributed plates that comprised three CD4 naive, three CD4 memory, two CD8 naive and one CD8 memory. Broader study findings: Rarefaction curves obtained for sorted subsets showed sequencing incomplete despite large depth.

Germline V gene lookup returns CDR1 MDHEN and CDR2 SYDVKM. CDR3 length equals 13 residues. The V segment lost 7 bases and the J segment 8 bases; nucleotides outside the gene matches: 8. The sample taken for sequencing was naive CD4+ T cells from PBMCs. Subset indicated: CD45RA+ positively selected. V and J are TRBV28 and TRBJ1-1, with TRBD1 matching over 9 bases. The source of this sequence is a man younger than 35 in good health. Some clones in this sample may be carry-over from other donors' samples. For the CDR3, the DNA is TGTGCCAGCACTGGGGGGACAGGGAAAGAAGCTTTCTTT. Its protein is CASTGGTGKEAFF.